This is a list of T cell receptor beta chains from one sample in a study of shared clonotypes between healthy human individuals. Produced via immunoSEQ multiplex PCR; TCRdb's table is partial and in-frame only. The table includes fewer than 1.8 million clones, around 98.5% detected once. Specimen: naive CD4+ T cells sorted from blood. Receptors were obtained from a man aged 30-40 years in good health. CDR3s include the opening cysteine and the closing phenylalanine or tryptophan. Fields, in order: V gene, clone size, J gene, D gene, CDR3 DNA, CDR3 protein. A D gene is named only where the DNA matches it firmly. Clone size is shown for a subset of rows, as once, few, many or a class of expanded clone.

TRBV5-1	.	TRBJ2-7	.	TGCGCCAGCAGCTCTTTACCGGGCCAGCTTCCCTACGAGCAGTACTTC	CASSSLPGQLPYEQYF
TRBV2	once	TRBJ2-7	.	TGTGCCAGCAGTGAAGGATGGGTCGAGCAGTACTTC	CASSEGWVEQYF
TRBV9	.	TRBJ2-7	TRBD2	TGTGCCAGCAGCGTCGGAGCGGGAGGGCCCCACGAGCAGTACTTC	CASSVGAGGPHEQYF
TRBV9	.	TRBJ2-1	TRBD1	TGTGCCAGCAGCGTCCGAACATCAGGGGGCGCGGGGGAGCAGTTCTTC	CASSVRTSGGAGEQFF
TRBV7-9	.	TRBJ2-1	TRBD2	TGTGCCAGCAGCCTGGGAGGGCTAGCGGGAGTTCGGTCAGTGCAGTTCTTC	CASSLGGLAGVRSVQFF
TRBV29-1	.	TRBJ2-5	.	TGCAGCGTTGTAGGGACCTGGGGGACCCAGTACTTC	CSVVGTWGTQYF
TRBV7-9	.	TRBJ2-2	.	TGTGCCAGCAGCTTATCGGTCAACACCGGGGAGCTGTTTTTT	CASSLSVNTGELFF
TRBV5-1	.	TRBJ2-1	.	TGCGCCAGCAGCTTGGGTGTGGGAAGAGAGCAGTTCTTC	CASSLGVGREQFF
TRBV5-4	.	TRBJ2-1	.	TGTGCCAGCAGCTTGGCCGGCATACAAGGGTACAATGAGCAGTTCTTC	CASSLAGIQGYNEQFF
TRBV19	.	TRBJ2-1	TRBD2	TGTGCCAGTAGGTCTAGCGGAAGCTCCTACAATGAGCAGTTCTTC	CASRSSGSSYNEQFF
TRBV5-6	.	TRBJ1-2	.	TGTGCCAGCAGCTTGGGCCCTCAAACAAAAGGGGGCTACACCTTC	CASSLGPQTKGGYTF
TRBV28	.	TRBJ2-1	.	TGTGCCAGCAGTCTGCCGACATTCAATGAGCAGTTCTTC	CASSLPTFNEQFF
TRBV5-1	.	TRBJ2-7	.	TGCGCCAGCAGCACGGGACATCTAGGCTCCTACGAGCAGTACTTC	CASSTGHLGSYEQYF
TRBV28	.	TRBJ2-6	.	TGTGCCAGCAGTATCGAAAGGGTCCTGACTTTC	CASSIERVLTF
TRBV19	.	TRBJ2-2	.	TGTGCCAGTACAGACTACGATTACCCGACCACCGGGGAGCTGTTTTTT	CASTDYDYPTTGELFF
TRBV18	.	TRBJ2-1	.	TGTGCCAGCTCCCCCCCCGGGAGCAGGGGGTTGAATGAGCAGTTCTTC	CASSPPGSRGLNEQFF
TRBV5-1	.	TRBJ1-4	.	TGCGCCAGCAGCTGGACGGGGGAAGAAAAACTGTTTTTT	CASSWTGEEKLFF
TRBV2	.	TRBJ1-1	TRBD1	TGTGCCAGCAGTGAAGAGGGACAGGGGGGTGATATGGCTTTCTTT	CASSEEGQGGDMAFF
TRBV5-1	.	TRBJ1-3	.	TGCGCCAGCAGCTATCAAGGGGCCGGAAACACCATATATTTT	CASSYQGAGNTIYF
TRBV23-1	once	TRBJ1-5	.	TGCGCCAGCAGTCAATCTATAAGTCCGAGCGACCAGCCCCAGCATTTT	CASSQSISPSDQPQHF
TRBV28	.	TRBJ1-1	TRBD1	TGTGCCAGCAGTTTAAGACAGGGGGCTGAAGCTTTCTTT	CASSLRQGAEAFF
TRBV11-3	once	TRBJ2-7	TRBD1	TGTGCCAGCAGCACAGGGGCCGGCTACGAGCAGTACTTC	CASSTGAGYEQYF
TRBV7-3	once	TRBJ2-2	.	TGTGCCAGCAGCTTAACCGGGACGCCGAGGGTTACCGGGGAGCTGTTTTTT	CASSLTGTPRVTGELFF
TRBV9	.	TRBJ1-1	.	TGTGCCAGCTCGATTGGGACATCGAACACTGAAGCTTTCTTT	CASSIGTSNTEAFF
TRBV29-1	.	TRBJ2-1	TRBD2	TGCAGCTTTATAGCGGGAGTGTCCTACAATGAGCAGTTCTTC	CSFIAGVSYNEQFF
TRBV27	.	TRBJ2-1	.	TGTGCCAGCAGTTTAGGGGGGAGCGGACCCTTCGGGCAGTTCTTC	CASSLGGSGPFGQFF
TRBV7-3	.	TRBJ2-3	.	TGTGCCAGCAGCCCAAGCATTGACACAGATACGCAGTATTTT	CASSPSIDTDTQYF
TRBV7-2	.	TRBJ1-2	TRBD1	TGTGCCAGCAGCTTAGCGCGGACAGGCTATGGCTACACCTTC	CASSLARTGYGYTF
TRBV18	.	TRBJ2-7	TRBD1	TGTGCCAGCTCACCTCAAGTAGGGACAGGGCCTCTCTACGAGCAGTACTTC	CASSPQVGTGPLYEQYF
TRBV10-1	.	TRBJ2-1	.	TGCGCCAGCAGTGACAGGGTTCCCTCCTACAATGAGCAGTTCTTC	CASSDRVPSYNEQFF
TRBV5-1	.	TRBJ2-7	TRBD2	TGCGCCAGCAGCTTGGGGCTAGCGGATTACGAGCAGTACTTC	CASSLGLADYEQYF
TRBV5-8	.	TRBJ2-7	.	TGTGCCAGCAGCCCCCGCTTACGGGAATACGAGCAGTACTTC	CASSPRLREYEQYF
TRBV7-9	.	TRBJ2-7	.	TGTGCCAGCACGCAGAGGGTAGACGAGCAGTACTTC	CASTQRVDEQYF
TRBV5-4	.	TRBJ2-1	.	TGTGCCAGCAGTCGATGGTCCGACTACAATGAGCAGTTCTTC	CASSRWSDYNEQFF
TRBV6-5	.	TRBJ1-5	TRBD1	TGTGCCAGCAGTTCCACAGGGGATCAGGGTCAGCCCCAGCATTTT	CASSSTGDQGQPQHF
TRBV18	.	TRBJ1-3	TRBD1	TGTGCCAGCTCACCTCAGGGGGCGCTTGGAAACACCATATATTTT	CASSPQGALGNTIYF
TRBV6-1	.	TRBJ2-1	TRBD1	TGTGCCAGCAGTTCAGAGGGACAGGGGGATGAGCAGTTCTTC	CASSSEGQGDEQFF
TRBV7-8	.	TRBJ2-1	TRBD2	TGTGCCAGCGTTGGAGGACTAGCGCCCAATGAGCAGTTCTTC	CASVGGLAPNEQFF
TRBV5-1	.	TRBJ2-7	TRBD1	TGCGCCAGCAGCTTGTTGGGACAGGGGCAGTACGAGCAGTACTTC	CASSLLGQGQYEQYF
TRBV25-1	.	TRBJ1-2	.	TGTGCCAGCAGTTCCTGGGACGATAAAAACTATGGCTACACCTTC	CASSSWDDKNYGYTF